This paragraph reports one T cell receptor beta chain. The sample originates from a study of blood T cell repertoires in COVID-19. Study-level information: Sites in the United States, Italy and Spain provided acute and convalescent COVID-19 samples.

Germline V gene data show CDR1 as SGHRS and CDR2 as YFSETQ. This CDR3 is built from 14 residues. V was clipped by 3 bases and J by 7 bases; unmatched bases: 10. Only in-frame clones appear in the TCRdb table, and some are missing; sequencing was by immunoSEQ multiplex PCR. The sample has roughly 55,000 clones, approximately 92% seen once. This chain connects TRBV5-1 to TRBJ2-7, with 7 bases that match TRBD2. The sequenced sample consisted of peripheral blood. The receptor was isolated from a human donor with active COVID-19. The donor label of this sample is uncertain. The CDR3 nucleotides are TGCGCCAGCAGCTCCACTAGCGTGGTGGGGGAGCAGTACTTC. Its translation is CASSSTSVVGEQYF.